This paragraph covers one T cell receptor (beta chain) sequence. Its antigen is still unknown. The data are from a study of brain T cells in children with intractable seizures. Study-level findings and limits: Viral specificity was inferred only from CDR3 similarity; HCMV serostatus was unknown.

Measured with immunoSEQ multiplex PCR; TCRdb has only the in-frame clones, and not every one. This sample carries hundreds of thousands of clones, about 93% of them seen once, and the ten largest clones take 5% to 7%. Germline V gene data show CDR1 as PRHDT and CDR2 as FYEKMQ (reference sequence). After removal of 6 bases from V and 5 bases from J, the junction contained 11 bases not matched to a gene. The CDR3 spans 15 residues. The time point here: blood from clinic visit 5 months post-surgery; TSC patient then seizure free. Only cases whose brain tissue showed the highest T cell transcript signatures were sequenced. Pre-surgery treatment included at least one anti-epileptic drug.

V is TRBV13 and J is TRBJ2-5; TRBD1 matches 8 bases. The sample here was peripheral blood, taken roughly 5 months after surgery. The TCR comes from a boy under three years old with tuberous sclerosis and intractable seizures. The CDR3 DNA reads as TGTGCCAGCAGAATCGGACAGGGCTATGAGGAGACCCAGTACTTC. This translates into CASRIGQGYEETQYF.